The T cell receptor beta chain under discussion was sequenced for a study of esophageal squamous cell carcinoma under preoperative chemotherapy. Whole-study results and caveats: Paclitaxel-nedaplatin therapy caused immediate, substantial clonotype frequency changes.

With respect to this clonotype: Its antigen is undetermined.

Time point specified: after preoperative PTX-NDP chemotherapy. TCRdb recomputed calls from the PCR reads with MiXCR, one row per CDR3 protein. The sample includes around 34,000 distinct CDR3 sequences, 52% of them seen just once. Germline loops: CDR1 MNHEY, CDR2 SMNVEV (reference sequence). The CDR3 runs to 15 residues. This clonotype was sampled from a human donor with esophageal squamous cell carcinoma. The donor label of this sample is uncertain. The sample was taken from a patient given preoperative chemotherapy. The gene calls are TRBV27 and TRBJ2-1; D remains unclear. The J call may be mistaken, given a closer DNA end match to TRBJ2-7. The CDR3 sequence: CASSFYGSSTDEQYF. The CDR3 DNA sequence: TGTGCCAGCAGTTTTTACGGGTCCTCCACAGATGAGCAGTACTTC.